Sequencing of this TCR beta chain was carried out in a study of T-cell memory formation after mild COVID-19. Study outcomes and limitations: Pre-infection memory already had some responding clones, implying cross-reactive memory joined. Contracting CD4+ clones sat mainly in CM and EM; CD8+ in EMRA. What remained unconfirmed was the SARS-CoV-2 specificity of second-wave clones peaking on day 37.

Per the germline V gene, CDR1 is SGHVS and CDR2 is FQNEAQ. This CDR3 comprises 15 residues. V gave up 6 bases and J gave up 0 bases, with 12 bases separating them. UMIs and sample barcodes were carried by the TCR alpha and TCR beta cDNA libraries that 5'RACE produced using constant-segment primers. In TCRdb, the 5' RACE reads were re-called with MiXCR into one record per CDR3 protein. The data show about 340,000 distinct CDR3 sequences, roughly 13% seen once. On this clonotype: As yet, its antigen is unknown.

The chain carries TRBV7-8 and TRBJ1-5, with a weak D call TRBD1 (5 bases). Sequenced material: PBMCs or a T cell subset sorted from them (not recorded which). The source is a man younger than 35 who had mild COVID-19 (a few samples of this study predate the infection). Cell type and time point are not known. Here the CDR3 reads CASSPWGDSNQPQHF. CDR3 DNA: TGTGCCAGCAGTCCCTGGGGGGATAGCAATCAGCCCCAGCATTTT.